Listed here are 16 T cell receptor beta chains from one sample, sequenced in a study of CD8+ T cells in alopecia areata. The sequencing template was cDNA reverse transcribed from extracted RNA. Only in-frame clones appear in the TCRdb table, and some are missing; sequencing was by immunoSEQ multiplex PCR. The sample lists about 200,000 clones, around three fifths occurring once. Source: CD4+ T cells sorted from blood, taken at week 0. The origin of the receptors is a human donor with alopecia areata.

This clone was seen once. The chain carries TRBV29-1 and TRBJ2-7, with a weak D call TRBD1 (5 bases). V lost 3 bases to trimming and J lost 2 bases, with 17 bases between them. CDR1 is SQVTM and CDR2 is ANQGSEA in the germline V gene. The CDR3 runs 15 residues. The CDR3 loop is CSVDKGPGPAYEQYF. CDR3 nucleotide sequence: TGCAGCGTTGACAAGGGGCCCGGGCCGGCCTACGAGCAGTACTTC.

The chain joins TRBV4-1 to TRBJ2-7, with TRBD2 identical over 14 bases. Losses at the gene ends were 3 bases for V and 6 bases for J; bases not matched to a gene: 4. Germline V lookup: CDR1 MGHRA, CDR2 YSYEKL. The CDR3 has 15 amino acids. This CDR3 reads CASSQGLAGDGEQYF. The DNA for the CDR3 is TGCGCCAGCAGCCAGGGACTAGCGGGAGACGGCGAGCAGTACTTC.

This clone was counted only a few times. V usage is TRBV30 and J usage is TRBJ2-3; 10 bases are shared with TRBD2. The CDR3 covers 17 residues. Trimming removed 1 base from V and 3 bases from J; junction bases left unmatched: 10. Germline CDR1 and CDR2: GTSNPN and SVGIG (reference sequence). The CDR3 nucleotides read TGTGCCTGGAGTGCCCCGTGGAGCGGGAGGGAGACAGATACGCAGTATTTT. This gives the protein CAWSAPWSGRETDTQYF.

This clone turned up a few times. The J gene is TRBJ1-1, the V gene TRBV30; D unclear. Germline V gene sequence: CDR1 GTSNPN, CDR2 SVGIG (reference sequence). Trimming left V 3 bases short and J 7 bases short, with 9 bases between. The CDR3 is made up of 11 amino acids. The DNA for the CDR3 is TGTGCCTGGAGGGAGACCCTTGAAGCTTTCTTT. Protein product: CAWRETLEAFF.

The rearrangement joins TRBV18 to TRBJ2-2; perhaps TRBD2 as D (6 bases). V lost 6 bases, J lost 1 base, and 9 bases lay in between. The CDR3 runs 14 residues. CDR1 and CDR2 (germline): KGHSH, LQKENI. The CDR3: CASSPRGNTGELFF. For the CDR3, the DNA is TGTGCCAGCTCTCCGCGGGGGAACACCGGGGAGCTGTTTTTT.

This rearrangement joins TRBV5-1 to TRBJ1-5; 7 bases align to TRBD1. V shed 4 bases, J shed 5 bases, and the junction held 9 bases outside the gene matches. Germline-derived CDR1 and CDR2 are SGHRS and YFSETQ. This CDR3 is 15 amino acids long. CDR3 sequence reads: CASSEAGQSHQPQHF. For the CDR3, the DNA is TGCGCCAGCAGCGAGGCGGGACAGAGCCATCAGCCCCAGCATTTT.

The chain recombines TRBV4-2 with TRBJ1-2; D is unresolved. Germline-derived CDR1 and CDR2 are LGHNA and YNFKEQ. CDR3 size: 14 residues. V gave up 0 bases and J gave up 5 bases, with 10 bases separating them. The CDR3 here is CASSQDPRQYGYTF. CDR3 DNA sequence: TGTGCCAGCAGCCAAGATCCGCGGCAGTATGGCTACACCTTC.

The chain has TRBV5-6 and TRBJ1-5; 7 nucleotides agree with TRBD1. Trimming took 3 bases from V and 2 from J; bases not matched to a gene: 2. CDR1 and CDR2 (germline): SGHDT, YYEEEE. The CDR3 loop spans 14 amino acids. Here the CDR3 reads CASSYRGRNQPQHF. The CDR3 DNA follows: TGTGCCAGCAGCTACAGGGGTCGCAATCAGCCCCAGCATTTT.

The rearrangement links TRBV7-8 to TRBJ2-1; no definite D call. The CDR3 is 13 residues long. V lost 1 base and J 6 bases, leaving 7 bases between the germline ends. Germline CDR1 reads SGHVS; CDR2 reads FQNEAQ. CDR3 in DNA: TGTGCCAGCAGCTTAGAACCCGGCAATGAGCAGTTCTTC. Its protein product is CASSLEPGNEQFF. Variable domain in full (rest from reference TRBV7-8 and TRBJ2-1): GAGVSQSPRYKVAKRGQDVALRCDPISGHVSLFWYQQALGQGPEFLTYFQNEAQLDKSGLPSDRFFAERPEGSVSTLKIQRTQQEDSAVYLCASSLEPGNEQFFGPGTRLTVL.

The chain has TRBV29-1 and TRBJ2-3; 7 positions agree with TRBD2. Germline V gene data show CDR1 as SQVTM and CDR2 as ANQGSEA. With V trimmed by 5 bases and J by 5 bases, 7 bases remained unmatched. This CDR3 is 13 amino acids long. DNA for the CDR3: TGCAGCGTTCGAGGGAGGGCCAGAGATACGCAGTATTTT. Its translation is CSVRGRARDTQYF.

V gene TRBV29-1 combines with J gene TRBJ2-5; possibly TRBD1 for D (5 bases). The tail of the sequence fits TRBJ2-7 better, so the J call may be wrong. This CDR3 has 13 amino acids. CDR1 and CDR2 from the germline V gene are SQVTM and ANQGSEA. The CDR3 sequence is CSVVGHDSYEQYF. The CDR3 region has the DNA TGCAGCGTTGTCGGACACGACTCCTACGAGCAGTACTTC.

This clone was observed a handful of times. This CDR3 reads CASSPPGSYEQYF. As DNA, the CDR3 is TGTGCCAGCTCACCGCCAGGGTCCTACGAGCAGTACTTC. The chain joins TRBV18 to TRBJ2-7, with D possibly being TRBD1 (5 bases). In germline, CDR1 is KGHSH, CDR2 LQKENI. Trimming left V 3 bases short and J 1 base short, with 7 bases between. The CDR3 has 13 amino acids.

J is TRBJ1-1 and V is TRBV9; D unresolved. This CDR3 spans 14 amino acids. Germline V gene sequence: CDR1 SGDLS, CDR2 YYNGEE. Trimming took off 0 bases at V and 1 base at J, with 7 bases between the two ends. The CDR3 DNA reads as TGTGCCAGCAGCGTAGGTTTCGGGAACACTGAAGCTTTCTTT. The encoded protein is CASSVGFGNTEAFF.

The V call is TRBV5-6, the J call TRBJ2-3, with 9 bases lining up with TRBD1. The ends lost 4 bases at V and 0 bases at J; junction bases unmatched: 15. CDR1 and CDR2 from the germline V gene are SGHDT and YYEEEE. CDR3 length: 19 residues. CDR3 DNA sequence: TGTGCCAGCAGCCCCGGGACAGGGATTATAGTTCTTAGCACAGATACGCAGTATTTT. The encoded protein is CASSPGTGIIVLSTDTQYF. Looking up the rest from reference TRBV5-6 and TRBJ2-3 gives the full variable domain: DAGVTQSPTHLIKTRGQQVTLRCSPKSGHDTVSWYQQALGQGPQFIFQYYEEEERQRGNFPDRFSGHQFPNYSSELNVNALLLGDSALYLCASSPGTGIIVLSTDTQYFGPGTRLTVL.

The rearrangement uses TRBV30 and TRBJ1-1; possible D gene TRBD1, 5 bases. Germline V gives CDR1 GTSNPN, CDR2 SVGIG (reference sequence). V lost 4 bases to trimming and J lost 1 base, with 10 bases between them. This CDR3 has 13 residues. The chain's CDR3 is CAWTKGANTEAFF. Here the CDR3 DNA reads TGTGCCTGGACCAAAGGGGCGAACACTGAAGCTTTCTTT.

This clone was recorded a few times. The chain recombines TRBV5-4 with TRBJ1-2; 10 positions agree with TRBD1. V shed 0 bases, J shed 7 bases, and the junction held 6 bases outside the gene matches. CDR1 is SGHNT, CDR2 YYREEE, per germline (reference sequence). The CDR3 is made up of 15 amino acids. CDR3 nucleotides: TGTGCCAGCAGCTTGGACCCGGGACAGGGGAGTGGCTACACCTTC. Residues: CASSLDPGQGSGYTF.